The 24 T cell receptor beta chains in this list originate from one sample, sequenced in a study of T cells in Graves' hyperthyroidism and ophthalmopathy. RNA transcripts gave rise to amplified TCR beta CDR3 regions. First-round RT-PCR of the TCR CDR3 relied on the HTBI primer set. Each CDR3 protein gets one entry after TCRdb re-called the multiplex PCR reads with MiXCR. The table includes about 560,000 distinct CDR3 sequences, roughly a sixth detected once. Sequenced material: blood. The receptors were sampled from a woman between 18 and 29 years old with Graves' hyperthyroidism.

In this sample, this clonotype turned up once. A much larger clone lies one base from this, so it may be a read error. CDR3 region: CASSDSTDNSPLHF. The CDR3 region has the DNA TGTGCCAGCAGTGACTCGACAGATAATTCACCCCTCCACTTT. The rearrangement uses TRBV6-4 and TRBJ1-6; possibly TRBD1 for D (5 bases). The V and J ends lost 0 bases and 5 bases respectively, with 5 bases between them. This CDR3 comprises 14 residues. Germline V CDR1 and CDR2: MRHNA, SNTAGT.

This clonotype was counted many times. The chain links TRBV19 to TRBJ2-2, with TRBD2 matching over 7 bases. Germline CDR1 LNHDA, CDR2 SQIVND (reference sequence). The CDR3 is made up of 14 amino acids. The J segment lost 2 bases and the V segment lost 6 bases, leaving 3 bases of the junction unmatched. The CDR3 bases are TGTGCCAGTAGGAAGGGACTAAACACCGGGGAGCTGTTTTTT. Translation gives CASRKGLNTGELFF. The full variable domain, rest sourced from reference TRBV19 and TRBJ2-2, is DGGITQSPKYLFRKEGQNVTLSCEQNLNHDAMYWYRQDPGQGLRLIYYSQIVNDFQKGDIAEGYSVSREKKESFPLTVTSAQKNPTAFYLCASRKGLNTGELFFGEGSRLTVL.

About this clonotype: An end of the junction differs from the germline gene, which may be a read error. The CDR3 sequence is CASRLVRASTGELFF. CDR3 bases: TGCGCCAGCCGCTTGGTCAGGGCGAGCACCGGGGAGCTGTTTTTT. The V and J genes are TRBV5-1 and TRBJ2-2; D might be TRBD1 (5 bases). CDR3 length: 15 residues. CDR1 and CDR2 (germline): SGHRS, YFSETQ.

This clonotype qualifies as medium-sized. The chain joins TRBV2 to TRBJ2-7, with 9 bases fitting TRBD1. Per the germline V gene, CDR1 is SNHLY and CDR2 is FYNNEI. This CDR3 is built from 15 residues. Trimming removed 2 bases from V and 5 bases from J; junction bases left unmatched: 7. DNA of the CDR3: TGTGCCAGCAGTGAATTGGGGACAGGGCCCCACGAGCAGTACTTC. Protein product: CASSELGTGPHEQYF.

This clonotype occurred many times. The chain combines TRBV2 with TRBJ1-1; 7 nucleotides line up with TRBD1. The CDR3 spans 15 residues. After removal of 6 bases from V and 0 bases from J, the junction contained 7 bases not matched to a gene. Per the germline V gene, CDR1 is SNHLY and CDR2 is FYNNEI. CDR3 in amino acids: CASSQGVRLNTEAFF. As DNA, the CDR3 is TGTGCCAGCAGCCAGGGGGTTCGGCTGAACACTGAAGCTTTCTTT.

This clonotype was seen at least ten times. This chain links TRBV3-1 with TRBJ2-3; either TRBD1 or TRBD2 may fit D (5 bases each). Germline CDR1 and CDR2: LGHDT and YNNKEL (reference sequence). The V end lost 4 bases, the J end lost 2 bases, and 19 bases lay between the germline ends. The CDR3 covers 17 residues. CDR3 nucleotides: TGTGCCAGCAGCCTAAGCCGGGACCCAGAAGACACAGATACGCAGTATTTT. Encoded protein: CASSLSRDPEDTDTQYF.

In this sample, this clonotype turned up a few times. This chain uses TRBV5-1 with TRBJ2-5, with 8 bases matching TRBD2. V shed 6 bases and J 1 base; nucleotides not matched to a gene: 11. This CDR3 spans 16 amino acids. Germline CDR1 and CDR2: SGHRS and YFSETQ. The CDR3 spells CASTGGAGVLQETQYF. As DNA, the CDR3 is TGCGCCAGCACTGGGGGAGCGGGGGTTCTCCAAGAGACCCAGTACTTC.

V is TRBV6-2 or TRBV6-3 and J is TRBJ1-2, with unresolved D. The CDR3 contains 14 residues. The germline CDR1 and CDR2 sequences are MNHEY and SVGEGT. The V end was cut by 5 bases, the J end by 3 bases, with 13 bases between. DNA for the CDR3: TGTGCCAGCAGTACAAATCGCGGAGACTATGGCTACACCTTC. Residues: CASSTNRGDYGYTF.

This clonotype has at least ten counts. The J gene is TRBJ2-1, the V gene TRBV11-2, with D perhaps given as TRBD1 or TRBD2 (5 bases each). This CDR3 contains 13 residues. Trimming shortened V by 1 base and J by 11 bases, and 12 bases separated the two germline ends. Germline V CDR1 and CDR2: SGHAT, FQNNGV. The CDR3 sequence is CASSLAPGPKQFF. The CDR3 coding sequence is TGTGCCAGCAGCTTAGCCCCGGGACCGAAGCAGTTCTTC.

The chain is built from TRBV6-1 and TRBJ1-5; tentatively, D is TRBD1 (5 bases). The CDR3 is 15 residues long. V was trimmed by 5 bases and J by 3 bases, leaving 14 bases between them. From germline, CDR1 is MNHNS and CDR2 SASEGT. The CDR3 reads CASSSDGTYNQPQHF. CDR3 nucleotide sequence: TGTGCCAGCAGTTCCGACGGGACTTACAATCAGCCCCAGCATTTT.

This clonotype came up a few times. This CDR3 is CASSTGLAFAGELFF. The DNA of the CDR3 is TGTGCCAGCAGTACGGGACTAGCGTTTGCCGGGGAGCTGTTTTTT. The chain employs TRBV12-3 or TRBV12-4 and TRBJ2-2; the match to TRBD2 covers 10 bases. The CDR3 is 15 residues long. The V gene end was trimmed by 5 bases and the J gene end by 6 bases; junction bases not matched to a gene: 6.

The rearrangement links TRBV27 to TRBJ1-1; a possible D gene is TRBD1 (6 bases). Trimming removed 8 bases at V and 1 base at J, with 23 bases between. CDR3 length: 17 residues. Germline CDR1 MNHEY, CDR2 SMNVEV (reference sequence). The CDR3 loop reads CASGKSLTGEGNTEAFF. CDR3 coding DNA: TGTGCCAGCGGCAAGAGCCTGACAGGTGAGGGGAACACTGAAGCTTTCTTT.

This chain joins TRBV6-6 and TRBJ2-3; a weak D match, TRBD1 (6 bases). The CDR3 loop spans 16 amino acids. Trimming removed 0 bases from V and 4 bases from J, with 14 bases in between. Germline values: CDR1 MNHNY, CDR2 SVGAGI (reference sequence). The CDR3 here is CASSYSGQGIADTQYF. The CDR3 DNA sequence: TGTGCCAGCAGTTACTCTGGTCAGGGGATTGCAGATACGCAGTATTTT.

The V call is TRBV11-2, the J call TRBJ2-2, with 7 nucleotides matching TRBD2. With 5 bases clipped from V and 7 bases from J, the junction kept 7 bases outside the gene matches. This CDR3 region has 14 residues. The germline V gene encodes CDR1 SGHAT and CDR2 FQNNGV. For the CDR3, the DNA is TGTGCCAGCAGCAGAGACCGCGGGGGCGGGGAGCTGTTTTTT. Protein product: CASSRDRGGGELFF.

This clonotype was found many times. The chain is built from TRBV24-1 and TRBJ2-1, with D possibly TRBD1 on 5 matching bases. This CDR3 comprises 15 residues. Germline CDR1 and CDR2: KGHDR and SFDVKD. The V end lost 3 bases, the J end lost 9 bases, and 17 bases lay between the germline ends. This CDR3 is CATSDLILGAGEQFF. The CDR3 bases are TGTGCCACCAGTGATCTAATTCTTGGGGCCGGTGAGCAGTTCTTC.

V usage is TRBV4-1 and J usage is TRBJ2-3; weak D call: TRBD1 (6 bases). CDR1 and CDR2 (germline): MGHRA, YSYEKL. The CDR3 runs to 16 residues. Trimming took 0 bases from V and 5 from J, leaving 15 bases between them. The CDR3 DNA reads as TGCGCCAGCAGCCAAGATGGCAGGAAGGGGGTAGATACGCAGTATTTT. Protein product: CASSQDGRKGVDTQYF.

This clonotype was seen more than once but under ten times. This chain links TRBV2 with TRBJ1-6; D is undetermined. The CDR3 spans 12 residues. From germline, CDR1 is SNHLY and CDR2 FYNNEI. The germline V and J ends were trimmed by 6 bases and 14 bases, with 14 bases remaining between them. CDR3 protein: CASRPLSRSLHF. DNA for the CDR3: TGTGCCAGCAGACCCCTTTCGAGATCCCTCCACTTT. Filled out from reference TRBV2 and TRBJ1-6, the complete variable domain reads EPEVTQTPSHQVTQMGQEVILRCVPISNHLYFYWYRQILGQKVEFLVSFYNNEISEKSEIFDDQFSVERPDGSNFTLKIRSTKLEDSAMYFCASRPLSRSLHFGNGTRLTVT.

V usage is TRBV29-1 and J usage is TRBJ2-6, with a possible D match to TRBD2 (5 bases). CDR1 is SQVTM, CDR2 ANQGSEA, per germline. V was shortened by 7 bases and J by 0 bases, with 16 bases between the two germline ends. The CDR3 length is 16 residues. This CDR3 reads CSAGVQSNSGANVLTF. The CDR3 DNA follows: TGCAGCGCCGGGGTCCAGTCTAACTCTGGGGCCAACGTCCTGACTTTC.

This clonotype has more than one count but fewer than ten. This rearrangement joins TRBV7-9 to TRBJ2-3, with TRBD2 matching over 12 bases. V lost 5 bases to trimming and J lost 6 bases; unmatched junction nucleotides: 12. This CDR3 is built from 17 residues. From germline, CDR1 is SEHNR and CDR2 FQNEAQ (reference sequence). CDR3 DNA: TGTGCCAGCAGCATCCGACTAGCGGGAGAGGGGGAGGATACGCAGTATTTT. Encoded protein: CASSIRLAGEGEDTQYF. Full variable domain (rest looked up from reference TRBV7-9 and TRBJ2-3): DTGVSQNPRHKITKRGQNVTFRCDPISEHNRLYWYRQTLGQGPEFLTYFQNEAQLEKSRLLSDRFSAERPKGSFSTLEIQRTEQGDSAMYLCASSIRLAGEGEDTQYFGPGTRLTVL.

This clonotype was found many times. The chain joins TRBV6-1 to TRBJ1-1; TRBD1 agrees at 7 bases. Germline CDR1 is MNHNS and CDR2 is SASEGT. Trimming took 5 bases from V and 5 from J; bases not matched to a gene: 11. The CDR3 is 15 amino acids. The CDR3: CASSHGTALWTEAFF. CDR3 DNA: TGTGCCAGCAGTCACGGGACAGCCTTGTGGACTGAAGCTTTCTTT.

This clonotype was picked up many times. This rearrangement joins TRBV7-3 to TRBJ2-1; weak D call: TRBD2 (6 bases). The ends were cut back, 3 bases at V and 7 bases at J, with 13 bases in the middle. Germline lookup yields CDR1 SGHTA and CDR2 FQGTGA. The CDR3 sequence is 14 residues long. CDR3 sequence: CASSLGGAMNEQFF. CDR3 DNA: TGTGCCAGCAGCTTGGGCGGGGCCATGAATGAGCAGTTCTTC.

This clonotype was counted at least ten times. Here the CDR3 reads CASSSLTGGFDEQYF. In nucleotides, the CDR3 is TGTGCCAGCAGCTCCCTGACAGGGGGCTTCGACGAGCAGTACTTC. This chain connects TRBV11-3 to TRBJ2-7; 10 bases map to TRBD1. V shed 4 bases, J shed 5 bases, and the junction held 8 bases outside the gene matches. This CDR3 spans 15 amino acids. The germline V gene has CDR1 SGHNT and CDR2 YENEEA.

The rearrangement links TRBV15 to TRBJ1-5; no reliable D call. V lost 0 bases, J lost 0 bases, and 9 bases lay in between. CDR1 and CDR2 from the germline V gene are LNHNV and YYDKDF (reference sequence). The CDR3 runs 16 residues. The CDR3 loop is CATSRDRLISNQPQHF. CDR3 sequence (DNA): TGTGCCACCAGCAGAGATCGACTGATTAGCAATCAGCCCCAGCATTTT. The full variable domain, completed using reference TRBV15 and TRBJ1-5, is DAMVIQNPRYQVTQFGKPVTLSCSQTLNHNVMYWYQQKSSQAPKLLFHYYDKDFNNEADTPDNFQSRRPNTSFCFLDIRSPGLGDTAMYLCATSRDRLISNQPQHFGDGTRLSIL.

In this sample, this clonotype turned up many times. V usage is TRBV7-9 and J usage is TRBJ2-1; no clear D gene. The V and J ends lost 6 bases and 4 bases respectively, with 7 bases between them. From germline, CDR1 is SEHNR and CDR2 FQNEAQ (reference sequence). The CDR3 is 12 residues long. CDR3: CASRPSYNEQFF. DNA for the CDR3: TGTGCCAGCAGACCCTCATACAATGAGCAGTTCTTC. The full variable domain, with the rest looked up from reference TRBV7-9 and TRBJ2-1, is DTGVSQNPRHKITKRGQNVTFRCDPISEHNRLYWYRQTLGQGPEFLTYFQNEAQLEKSRLLSDRFSAERPKGSFSTLEIQRTEQGDSAMYLCASRPSYNEQFFGPGTRLTVL.